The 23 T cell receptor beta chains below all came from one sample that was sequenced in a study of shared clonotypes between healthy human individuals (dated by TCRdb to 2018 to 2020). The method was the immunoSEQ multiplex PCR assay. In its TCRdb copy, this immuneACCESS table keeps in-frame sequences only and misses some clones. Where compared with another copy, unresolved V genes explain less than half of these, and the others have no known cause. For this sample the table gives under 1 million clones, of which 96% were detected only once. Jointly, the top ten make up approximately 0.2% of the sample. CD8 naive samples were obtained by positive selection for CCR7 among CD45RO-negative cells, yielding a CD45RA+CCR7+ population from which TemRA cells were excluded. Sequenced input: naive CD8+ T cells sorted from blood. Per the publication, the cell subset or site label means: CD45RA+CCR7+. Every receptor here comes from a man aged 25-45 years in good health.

In DNA form, the CDR3 reads TGTGCCAGCAGCGAAACAGGGGGGTATGAAAAACTGTTTTTT. The encoded protein is CASSETGGYEKLFF. The chain recombines TRBV7-9 with TRBJ1-4; 8 nucleotides agree with TRBD1. CDR3 length: 14 residues. After removal of 5 bases from V and 6 bases from J, the junction contained 5 bases not matched to a gene. Germline V gene data show CDR1 as SEHNR and CDR2 as FQNEAQ (reference sequence). Complete variable domain (other parts from reference TRBV7-9 and TRBJ1-4): DTGVSQNPRHKITKRGQNVTFRCDPISEHNRLYWYRQTLGQGPEFLTYFQNEAQLEKSRLLSDRFSAERPKGSFSTLEIQRTEQGDSAMYLCASSETGGYEKLFFGSGTQLSVL.

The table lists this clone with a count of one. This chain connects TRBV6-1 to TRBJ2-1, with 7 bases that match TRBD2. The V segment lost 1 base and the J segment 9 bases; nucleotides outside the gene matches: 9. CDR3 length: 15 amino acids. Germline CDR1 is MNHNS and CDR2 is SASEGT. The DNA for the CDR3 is TGTGCCAGCAGTGAAGACTACGGCGGGAGACGTGAGCAGTTCTTC. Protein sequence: CASSEDYGGRREQFF.

The CDR3 region is CASSMGTGASYEQYF. The CDR3 DNA reads TGCGCCAGCAGCATGGGGACAGGGGCCTCCTACGAGCAGTACTTC. The rearrangement uses TRBV5-1 and TRBJ2-7, with 10 bases lining up with TRBD1. J lost 0 bases, V lost 4 bases, and 4 bases had no gene match. This CDR3 is 15 amino acids long. The germline V gene has CDR1 SGHRS and CDR2 YFSETQ.

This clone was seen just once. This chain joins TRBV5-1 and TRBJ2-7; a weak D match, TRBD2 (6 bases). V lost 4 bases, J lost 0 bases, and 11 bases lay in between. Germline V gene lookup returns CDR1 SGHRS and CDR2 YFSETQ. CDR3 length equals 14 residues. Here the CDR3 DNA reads TGCGCCAGCAGCATTAGCGGTCCCTCCTACGAGCAGTACTTC. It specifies CASSISGPSYEQYF.

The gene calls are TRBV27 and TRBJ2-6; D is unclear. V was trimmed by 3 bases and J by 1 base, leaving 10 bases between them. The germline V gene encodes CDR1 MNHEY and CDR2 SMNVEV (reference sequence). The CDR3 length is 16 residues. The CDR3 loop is CASSFIGSSGANVLTF. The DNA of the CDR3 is TGTGCCAGCAGTTTTATAGGGTCGTCTGGGGCCAACGTCCTGACTTTC.

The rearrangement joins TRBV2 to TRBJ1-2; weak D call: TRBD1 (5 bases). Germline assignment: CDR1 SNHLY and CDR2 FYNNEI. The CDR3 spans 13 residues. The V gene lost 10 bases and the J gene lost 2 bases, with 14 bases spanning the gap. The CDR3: CAILPGRNYGYTF. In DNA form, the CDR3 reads TGTGCCATATTACCGGGACGGAACTATGGCTACACCTTC.

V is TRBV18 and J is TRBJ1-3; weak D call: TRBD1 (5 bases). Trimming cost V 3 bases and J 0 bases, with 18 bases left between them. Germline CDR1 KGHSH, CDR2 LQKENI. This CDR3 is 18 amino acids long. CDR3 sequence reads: CASSPKSGLLSSGNTIYF. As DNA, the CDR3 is TGTGCCAGCTCACCGAAATCGGGACTCTTGAGCTCTGGAAACACCATATATTTT.

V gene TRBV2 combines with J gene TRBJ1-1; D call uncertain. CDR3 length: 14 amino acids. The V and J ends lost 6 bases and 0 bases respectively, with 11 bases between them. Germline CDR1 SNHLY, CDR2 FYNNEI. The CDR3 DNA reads TGTGCCAGCAGCACCGGACGGCTGAACACTGAAGCTTTCTTT. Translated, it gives CASSTGRLNTEAFF.

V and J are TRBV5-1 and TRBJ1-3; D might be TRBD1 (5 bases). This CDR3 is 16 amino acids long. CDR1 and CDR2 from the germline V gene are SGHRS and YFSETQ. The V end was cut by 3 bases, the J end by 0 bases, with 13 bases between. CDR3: CASSSGRGRSGNTIYF. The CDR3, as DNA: TGCGCCAGCAGCTCCGGACGGGGACGCTCTGGAAACACCATATATTTT.

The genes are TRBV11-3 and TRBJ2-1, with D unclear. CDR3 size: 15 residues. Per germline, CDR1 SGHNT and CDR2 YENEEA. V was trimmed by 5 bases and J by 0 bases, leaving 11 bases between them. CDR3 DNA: TGTGCCAGCAGCGAAGAGGCCCCCTCCTACAATGAGCAGTTCTTC. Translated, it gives CASSEEAPSYNEQFF.

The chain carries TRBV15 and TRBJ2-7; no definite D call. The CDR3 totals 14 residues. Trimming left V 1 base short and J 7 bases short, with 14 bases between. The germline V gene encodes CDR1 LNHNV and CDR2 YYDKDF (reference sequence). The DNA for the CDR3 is TGTGCCACCAGCAGAGGGCATCCCGTAAGGGAGCAGTACTTC. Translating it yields CATSRGHPVREQYF.

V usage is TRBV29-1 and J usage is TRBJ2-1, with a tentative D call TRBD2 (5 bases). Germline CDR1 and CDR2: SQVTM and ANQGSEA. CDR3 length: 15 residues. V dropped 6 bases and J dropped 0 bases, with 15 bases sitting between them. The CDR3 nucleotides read TGCAGCGTCGCGGGTCGCGAGAGCTCCTACAATGAGCAGTTCTTC. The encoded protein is CSVAGRESSYNEQFF.

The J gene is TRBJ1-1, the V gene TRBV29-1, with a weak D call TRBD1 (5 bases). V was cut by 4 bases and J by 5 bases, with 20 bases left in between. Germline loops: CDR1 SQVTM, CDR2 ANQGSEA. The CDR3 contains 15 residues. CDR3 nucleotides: TGCAGCGTTGTCCTCGTCCTGGGGGTTGGGACTGAAGCTTTCTTT. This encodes CSVVLVLGVGTEAFF.

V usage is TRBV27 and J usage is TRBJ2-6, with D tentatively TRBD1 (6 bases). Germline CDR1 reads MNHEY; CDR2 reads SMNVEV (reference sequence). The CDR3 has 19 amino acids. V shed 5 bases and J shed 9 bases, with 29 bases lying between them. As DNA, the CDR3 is TGTGCCAGCAGTCTTCGAAGGGGGAGAGCAGGGCAGCCAAACAACGTCCTGACTTTC. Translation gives CASSLRRGRAGQPNNVLTF.

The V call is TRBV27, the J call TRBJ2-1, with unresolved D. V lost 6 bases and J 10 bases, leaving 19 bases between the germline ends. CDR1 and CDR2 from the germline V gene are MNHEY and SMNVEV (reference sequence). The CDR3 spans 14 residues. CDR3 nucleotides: TGTGCCAGCAGAGGTGGGGATTTGTCCACAGAGCAGTTCTTC. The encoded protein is CASRGGDLSTEQFF.

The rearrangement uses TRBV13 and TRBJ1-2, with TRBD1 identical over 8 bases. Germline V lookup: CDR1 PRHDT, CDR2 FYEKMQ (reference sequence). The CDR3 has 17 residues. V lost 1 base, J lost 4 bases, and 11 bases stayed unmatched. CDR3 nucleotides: TGTGCCAGCAGCTTAGCAGGGGGCCCGCCTAAGGGCTATGGCTACACCTTC. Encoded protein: CASSLAGGPPKGYGYTF.

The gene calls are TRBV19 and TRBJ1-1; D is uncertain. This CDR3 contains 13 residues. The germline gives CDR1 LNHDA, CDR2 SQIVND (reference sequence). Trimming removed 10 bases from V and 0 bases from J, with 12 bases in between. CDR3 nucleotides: TGTGCCACCTTTGGACCTTTGAACACTGAAGCTTTCTTT. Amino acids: CATFGPLNTEAFF.

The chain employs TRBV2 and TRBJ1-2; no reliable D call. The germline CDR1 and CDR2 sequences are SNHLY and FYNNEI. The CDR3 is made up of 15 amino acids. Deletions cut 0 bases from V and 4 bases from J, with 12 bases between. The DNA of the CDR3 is TGTGCCAGCAGTGAAGCCGCCCAGCCACTCTATGGCTACACCTTC. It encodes CASSEAAQPLYGYTF.

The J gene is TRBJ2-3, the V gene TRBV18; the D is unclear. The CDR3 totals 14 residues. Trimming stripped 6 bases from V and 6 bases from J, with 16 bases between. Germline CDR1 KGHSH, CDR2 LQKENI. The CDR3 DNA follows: TGTGCCAGCTCGCCGGCCCTCCGCGGCGATACGCAGTATTTT. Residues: CASSPALRGDTQYF. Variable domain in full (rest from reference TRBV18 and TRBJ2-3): NAGVMQNPRHLVRRRGQEARLRCSPMKGHSHVYWYRQLPEEGLKFMVYLQKENIIDESGMPKERFSAEFPKEGPSILRIQQVVRGDSAAYFCASSPALRGDTQYFGPGTRLTVL.

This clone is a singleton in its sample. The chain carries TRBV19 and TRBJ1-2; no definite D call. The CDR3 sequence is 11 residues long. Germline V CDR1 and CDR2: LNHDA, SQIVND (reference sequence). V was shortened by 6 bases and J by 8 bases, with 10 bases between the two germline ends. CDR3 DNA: TGTGCCAGTAGCCTCAGCCTAGGCTACACCTTC. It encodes CASSLSLGYTF.

The CDR3 bases are TGTGCCAGCAGCTTAGAGGACCCCCTGCCCAGCCCAGATACGCAGTATTTT. Translation gives CASSLEDPLPSPDTQYF. The rearrangement uses TRBV7-2 and TRBJ2-3; D gene uncertain. This CDR3 region has 17 residues. V gave up 1 base and J gave up 4 bases, with 18 bases separating them. CDR1 and CDR2 from the germline V gene are SGHTA and FQGNSA.

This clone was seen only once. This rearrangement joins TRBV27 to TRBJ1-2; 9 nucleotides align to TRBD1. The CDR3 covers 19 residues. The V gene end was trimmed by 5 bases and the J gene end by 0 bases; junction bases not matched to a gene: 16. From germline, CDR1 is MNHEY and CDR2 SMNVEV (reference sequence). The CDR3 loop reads CASSDAPGTGPLANYGYTF. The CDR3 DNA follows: TGTGCCAGCAGTGATGCCCCCGGGACAGGGCCACTAGCTAACTATGGCTACACCTTC.

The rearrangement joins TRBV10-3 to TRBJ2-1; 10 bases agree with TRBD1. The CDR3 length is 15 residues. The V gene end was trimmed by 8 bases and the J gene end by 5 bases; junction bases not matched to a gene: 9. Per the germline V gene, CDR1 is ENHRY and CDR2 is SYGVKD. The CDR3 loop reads CAIGLGTGADNEQFF. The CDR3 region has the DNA TGTGCCATCGGGCTTGGGACAGGGGCAGACAATGAGCAGTTCTTC.